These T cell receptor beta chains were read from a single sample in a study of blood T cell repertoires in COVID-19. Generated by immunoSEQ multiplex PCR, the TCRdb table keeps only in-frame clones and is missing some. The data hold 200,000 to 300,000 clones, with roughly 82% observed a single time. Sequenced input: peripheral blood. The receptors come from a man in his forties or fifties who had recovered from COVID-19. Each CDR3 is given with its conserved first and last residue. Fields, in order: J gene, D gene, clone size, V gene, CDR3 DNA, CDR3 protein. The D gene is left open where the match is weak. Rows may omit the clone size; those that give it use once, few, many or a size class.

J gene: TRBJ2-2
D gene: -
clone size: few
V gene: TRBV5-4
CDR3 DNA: TGTGCCAGCAGCCGATACGACAACCCGAACACCGGGGAGCTGTTTTTT
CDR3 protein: CASSRYDNPNTGELFF

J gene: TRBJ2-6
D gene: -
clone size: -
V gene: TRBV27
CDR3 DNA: TGTGCCAGCAGTTTATCGGCGGGTTCTGGGGCCAACGTCCTGACTTTC
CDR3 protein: CASSLSAGSGANVLTF

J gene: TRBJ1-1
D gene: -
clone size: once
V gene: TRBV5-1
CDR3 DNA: TGCGCCAGCAGCTTGGTATTGGGTCAGGACACTGAAGCTTTCTTT
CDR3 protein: CASSLVLGQDTEAFF

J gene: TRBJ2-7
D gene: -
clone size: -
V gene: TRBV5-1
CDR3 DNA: TGCGCCAGCAGCTTGGCCGGGACACACTACGAGCAGTACTTC
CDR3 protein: CASSLAGTHYEQYF

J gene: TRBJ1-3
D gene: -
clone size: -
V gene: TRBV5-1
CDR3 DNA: TGCGCCAGCAGCTTGGAGCCAGGGAGAAACACCATATATTTT
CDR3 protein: CASSLEPGRNTIYF

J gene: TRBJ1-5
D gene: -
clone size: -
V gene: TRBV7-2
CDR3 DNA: TGTGCCAGCAGCTATTATTTCCAGGTTAATCAGCCCCAGCATTTT
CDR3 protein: CASSYYFQVNQPQHF

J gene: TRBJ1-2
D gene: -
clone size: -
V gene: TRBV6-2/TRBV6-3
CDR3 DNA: TGTGCCAGCAGTTACGTCCAGTCCAATGGCTACACCTTC
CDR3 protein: CASSYVQSNGYTF

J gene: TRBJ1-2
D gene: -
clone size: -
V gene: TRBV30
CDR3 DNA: TGTGCCTGGAGTGTAAACAAGTTGTTCCGGGACATACGCTATGGCTACACCTTC
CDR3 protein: CAWSVNKLFRDIRYGYTF

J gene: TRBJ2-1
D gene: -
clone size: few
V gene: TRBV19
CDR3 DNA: TGTGCCAGTAGTATTGAGGCAGGGTCCTACAATGAGCAGTTCTTC
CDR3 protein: CASSIEAGSYNEQFF

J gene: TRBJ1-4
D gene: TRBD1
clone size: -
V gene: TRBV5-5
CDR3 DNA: TGTGCCAGCGGGGGACAGCCTAATGAAAAACTGTTTTTT
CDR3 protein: CASGGQPNEKLFF

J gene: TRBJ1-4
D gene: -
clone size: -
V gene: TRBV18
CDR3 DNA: TGTGCCAGCTCACTCCAAGAGGCGGGTGAAAAACTGTTTTTT
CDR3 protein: CASSLQEAGEKLFF

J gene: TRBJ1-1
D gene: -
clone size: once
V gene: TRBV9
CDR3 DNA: TGTGCCAGCAGCCCACGGGGGGTTGGTACTGAAGCTTTCTTT
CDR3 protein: CASSPRGVGTEAFF

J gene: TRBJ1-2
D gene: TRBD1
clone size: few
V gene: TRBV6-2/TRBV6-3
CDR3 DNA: TGTGCCAGCAGTTACCAACCGGCCGACAGGGTTGGCTACACCTTC
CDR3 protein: CASSYQPADRVGYTF

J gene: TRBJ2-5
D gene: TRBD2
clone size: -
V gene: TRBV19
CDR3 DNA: TGTGCCAGTAGTCCACTAGCGTTCGAAGAGACCCAGTACTTC
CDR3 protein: CASSPLAFEETQYF

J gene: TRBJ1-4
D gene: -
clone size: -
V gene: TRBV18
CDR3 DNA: TGTGCCAGCTCACCCCGGGACAATCACGAAAAACTGTTTTTT
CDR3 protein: CASSPRDNHEKLFF

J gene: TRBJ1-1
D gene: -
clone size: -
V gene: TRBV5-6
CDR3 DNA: TGTGCCAGCAGCTCCGTAGGGGGTCAGCCAATGAACACTGAAGCTTTCTTT
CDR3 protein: CASSSVGGQPMNTEAFF

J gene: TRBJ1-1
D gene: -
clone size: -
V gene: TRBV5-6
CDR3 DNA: TGTGCCAGCAGCTTGTTTCAACCCGGGAGCACTGAAGCTTTCTTT
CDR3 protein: CASSLFQPGSTEAFF